This T cell receptor (beta chain) was obtained from a study of blood T cell repertoires in COVID-19. About the study: From the United States, Italy and Spain came samples of acute and convalescent COVID-19. Nucleic acid was either cDNA or gDNA, and it came from T cells, B-cell-depleted T cells, or PBMCs.

Authors' data handling: For nucleated cells, counts were estimated from reference gene primer amplification. Here immunoSEQ multiplex PCR was the method, and the copy in TCRdb shows in-frame clones only, minus some. V, J and clone size derive from that table, while D and trimming were established from the DNA sequence. There are about 170,000 clones in the sample; roughly 88% occur only once, and 2.9% lies in the top ten. The CDR3 covers 14 residues. The J segment lost 2 bases and the V segment lost 4 bases, leaving 4 bases of the junction unmatched. CDR1 is SNHLY, CDR2 FYNNEI, per germline. The receptor's source is a woman in her sixties or seventies with acute or convalescent COVID-19. V and J are TRBV2 and TRBJ1-2, with TRBD1 identical over 7 bases. The sample comprised peripheral blood. CDR3 sequence (DNA): TGTGCCAGCAGTGGCCTGACAGGGAACTATGGCTACACCTTC. Translation: CASSGLTGNYGYTF.